The table lists the clone carrying this TCR beta chain with many counts. The entry originates in a study of molecular identifiers for immune sequencing clone quantification. Germline lookup yields CDR1 MNHEY and CDR2 SMNVEV (reference sequence). The length of the CDR3 is 15 residues. The ends were cut back, 3 bases at V and 1 base at J, with 13 bases in the middle. Each CDR3 protein gets one entry after TCRdb re-called the PCR reads with MiXCR. The data contain about 640,000 distinct CDR3 sequences, 20% of them singletons. The chain combines TRBV27 with TRBJ2-7, with D possibly being TRBD1 or TRBD2 (5 bases each). This receptor was taken from a human donor in good health. Some libraries in this study had Jurkat cell RNA spiked in. The specimen was naive CD8+ T cells from blood, with Jurkat cell RNA spiked in. The subset denotes: FACS-sorted CD8+CD4-CCR7+CD45RA+ naive T cells. The CDR3 nucleotides read TGTGCCAGCAGTTTCTCACGGGGCGGGTCCTACGAGCAGTACTTC. It is translated as CASSFSRGGSYEQYF.